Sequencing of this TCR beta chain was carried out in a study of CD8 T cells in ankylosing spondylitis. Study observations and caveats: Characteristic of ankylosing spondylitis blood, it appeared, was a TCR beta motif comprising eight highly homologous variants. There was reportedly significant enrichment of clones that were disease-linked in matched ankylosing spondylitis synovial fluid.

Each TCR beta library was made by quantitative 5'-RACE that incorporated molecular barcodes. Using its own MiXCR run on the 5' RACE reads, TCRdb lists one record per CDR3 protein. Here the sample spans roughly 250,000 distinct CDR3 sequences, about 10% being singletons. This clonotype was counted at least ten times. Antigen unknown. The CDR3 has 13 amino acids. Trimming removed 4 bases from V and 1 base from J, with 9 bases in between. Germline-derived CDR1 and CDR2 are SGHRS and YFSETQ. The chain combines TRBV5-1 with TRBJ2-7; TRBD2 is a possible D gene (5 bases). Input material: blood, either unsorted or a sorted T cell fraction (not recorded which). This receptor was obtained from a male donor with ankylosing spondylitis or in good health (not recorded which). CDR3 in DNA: TGCGCCAGCAGCCGGGATGTATCCTACGAGCAGTACTTC. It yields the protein CASSRDVSYEQYF.